Below are 28 T cell receptor beta chains sequenced from a single sample in a study of PD-1 blockade in classical Hodgkin lymphoma. Assay: immunoSEQ multiplex PCR; the TCRdb copy retains only in-frame clones and omits some. The table records tens of thousands of clones, nearly 90% of them present only once. Brentuximab vedotin exposure varied, and every patient relapsed after autologous stem cell transplantation. The specimen was peripheral blood mononuclear cells (PBMCs), collected before the second cycle of nivolumab. These receptors came from a human donor with classical Hodgkin lymphoma.

V usage is TRBV4-2 and J usage is TRBJ1-1; possible D gene TRBD1, 5 bases. CDR3 length: 16 residues. CDR1 LGHNA and CDR2 YNFKEQ come from the germline V gene. V was pared by 7 bases and J by 6 bases, with 24 bases between. CDR3 DNA: TGTGCCAGCACCGAATCCCAGGGCCCGGGGAGCGCTGAAGCTTTCTTT. Its translation: CASTESQGPGSAEAFF.

The chain couples TRBV5-8 to TRBJ2-7; D is ambiguous. The V gene's germline CDR1 is SGHTS and CDR2 YDEGEE. The CDR3 sequence is 12 residues long. V was pared by 5 bases and J by 0 bases, with 6 bases between. The chain's CDR3 is CASRADSYEQYF. The CDR3 DNA is TGTGCCAGCAGGGCGGACTCCTACGAGCAGTACTTC.

The rearrangement uses TRBV4-1 and TRBJ1-4; 9 positions agree with TRBD1. Germline values: CDR1 MGHRA, CDR2 YSYEKL. This CDR3 region has 15 residues. V gave up 4 bases and J gave up 5 bases; unmatched junction bases: 5. The CDR3 region is CASSPPGTGNEKLFF. CDR3 bases: TGCGCCAGCAGCCCCCCCGGGACAGGGAATGAAAAACTGTTTTTT.

Of note for this clone: One end of the junction fails to match germline, which may point to a read error. The chain recombines TRBV5-4 with TRBJ2-7, with D perhaps TRBD2 (6 bases). CDR3 length equals 15 residues. Germline V gene lookup returns CDR1 SGHNT and CDR2 YYREEE (reference sequence). The CDR3 region is CANSNRDSSVYEQYF. The CDR3 DNA sequence: TGTGCCAACAGCAACCGGGACTCTAGTGTCTACGAGCAGTACTTC.

V and J are TRBV15 and TRBJ2-3; a possible D gene is TRBD1 (5 bases). There are 16 residues in the CDR3. The V gene lost 5 bases and the J gene lost 2 bases, with 17 bases spanning the gap. Per germline, CDR1 LNHNV and CDR2 YYDKDF (reference sequence). The CDR3 sequence: CATSSLTDSLTDTQYF. CDR3 coding DNA: TGTGCCACCAGCTCCCTCACTGACAGTCTCACAGATACGCAGTATTTT.

This clone was seen only once. V usage is TRBV5-6 and J usage is TRBJ2-3; D is ambiguous. Deletions cut 0 bases from V and 6 bases from J, with 8 bases between. Germline V gene lookup returns CDR1 SGHDT and CDR2 YYEEEE. The CDR3 extends over 13 amino acids. The CDR3 spells CASSLGEGDTQYF. CDR3 sequence (DNA): TGTGCCAGCAGCTTGGGGGAAGGGGATACGCAGTATTTT. Complete variable domain (other parts from reference TRBV5-6 and TRBJ2-3): DAGVTQSPTHLIKTRGQQVTLRCSPKSGHDTVSWYQQALGQGPQFIFQYYEEEERQRGNFPDRFSGHQFPNYSSELNVNALLLGDSALYLCASSLGEGDTQYFGPGTRLTVL.

CDR3 bases: TGTGCCAGCAGCGTAGTCTTCTGGGGCTACGAGCAGTACTTC. Translating it yields CASSVVFWGYEQYF. The V and J genes are TRBV9 and TRBJ2-7; D is unresolved. CDR3 length equals 14 residues. V lost 0 bases, J lost 3 bases, and 10 bases lay in between. Germline values: CDR1 SGDLS, CDR2 YYNGEE.

The chain combines TRBV13 with TRBJ1-1; 11 positions agree with TRBD1. V gave up 5 bases and J gave up 6 bases; unmatched junction bases: 5. The CDR3 loop spans 14 amino acids. Germline V gives CDR1 PRHDT, CDR2 FYEKMQ (reference sequence). The DNA of the CDR3 is TGTGCCAGCAGCGCAGGACAGGGGGCCGCTGAAGCTTTCTTT. Its translation is CASSAGQGAAEAFF.

The chain carries TRBV5-1 and TRBJ2-6; 12 bases are a match to TRBD2. Trimming at V came to 5 bases and at J to 4 bases, leaving 4 bases not matched to a gene. The CDR3 covers 16 residues. Looked up from germline, CDR1 is SGHRS and CDR2 is YFSETQ. This chain's CDR3 is CASRSSGRVGANVLTF. The CDR3 DNA reads TGCGCCAGCAGGTCTAGCGGGAGGGTAGGGGCCAACGTCCTGACTTTC.

V usage is TRBV7-8 and J usage is TRBJ2-1; weak D call: TRBD2 (6 bases). Trimming stripped 4 bases from V and 4 bases from J, with 14 bases between. This CDR3 comprises 15 residues. CDR1 is SGHVS, CDR2 FQNEAQ, per germline. In nucleotides, the CDR3 is TGTGCCAGCAGCTCAGCCGTCGGGGGTTACAATGAGCAGTTCTTC. Its translation: CASSSAVGGYNEQFF.

On this clone itself: The identical CDR3 is also encoded by other nucleotide sequences in the sample. CDR3 region: CASSLTGPYEQYF. The DNA for the CDR3 is TGCGCCAGCAGCTTGACGGGACCTTACGAGCAGTACTTC. This chain uses TRBV5-1 with TRBJ2-7, with D perhaps being TRBD1 or TRBD2 (5 bases each). The CDR3 has 13 amino acids. Trimming took off 1 base at V and 4 bases at J, with 9 bases between the two ends. Looked up from germline, CDR1 is SGHRS and CDR2 is YFSETQ.

The chain links TRBV11-1 to TRBJ2-1, with a weak D call TRBD2 (6 bases). The CDR3 covers 14 residues. Trimming took 1 base from V and 12 from J, leaving 16 bases between them. The germline V gene encodes CDR1 SGHAT and CDR2 FQDESV (reference sequence). DNA of the CDR3: TGTGCCAGCAGCTTAGTCTTAGCGGCCCCACGGCAGTTCTTC. It codes for CASSLVLAAPRQFF.

The chain joins TRBV5-4 to TRBJ2-3; D uncertain. Per germline, CDR1 SGHNT and CDR2 YYREEE (reference sequence). The CDR3 is 14 residues long. Deletions cut 0 bases from V and 4 bases from J, with 9 bases between. In nucleotides, the CDR3 is TGTGCCAGCAGCTTGGCTCGCGGACCAGATACGCAGTATTTT. This codes for CASSLARGPDTQYF.

The chain joins TRBV10-3 to TRBJ2-5; D perhaps matches TRBD2 (5 bases). Germline V lookup: CDR1 ENHRY, CDR2 SYGVKD. CDR3 length: 17 amino acids. V dropped 3 bases and J dropped 6 bases, with 23 bases sitting between them. The chain's CDR3 is CAISEFASSGEIQTQYF. In nucleotides, the CDR3 is TGTGCCATCAGTGAATTTGCTTCTAGTGGGGAGATACAGACCCAGTACTTC.

This chain joins TRBV2 and TRBJ2-2; D is possibly TRBD2 (6 bases). This CDR3 has 17 residues. CDR1 SNHLY and CDR2 FYNNEI come from the germline V gene. Trimming shortened V by 10 bases and J by 2 bases, and 23 bases separated the two germline ends. This chain's CDR3 is CATEKPTGTRNTGELFF. As DNA, the CDR3 is TGTGCCACCGAGAAGCCTACCGGGACTCGTAACACCGGGGAGCTGTTTTTT.

There are many counts of this clone. This chain uses TRBV27 with TRBJ1-5; D may be TRBD1 (6 bases). The CDR3 is 15 amino acids. Germline CDR1 MNHEY, CDR2 SMNVEV (reference sequence). The V gene lost 5 bases and the J gene lost 7 bases, with 18 bases spanning the gap. Here the CDR3 reads CASSPQGSIGQPQHF. The CDR3 DNA reads as TGTGCCAGCAGTCCCCAGGGGTCCATCGGGCAGCCCCAGCATTTT.

The chain carries TRBV7-8 and TRBJ2-7; TRBD2 matches 7 bases. Germline CDR1 is SGHVS and CDR2 is FQNEAQ. The CDR3 contains 14 residues. V trimming: 5 bases; J trimming: 4 bases; junction bases outside the gene matches: 8. The CDR3 region has the DNA TGTGCCAGCAGCCCCGCCGGGGGGACTTACGAGCAGTACTTC. Translating it yields CASSPAGGTYEQYF.

The CDR3 bases are TGTGCCAGCAGTTTAATTAGGTCAGTTTCCTACAATGAGCAGTTCTTC. Residues: CASSLIRSVSYNEQFF. The chain uses TRBV27 and TRBJ2-1; D is unclear. The CDR3 has 16 amino acids. Trimming stripped 2 bases from V and 1 base from J, with 12 bases between. Germline assignment: CDR1 MNHEY and CDR2 SMNVEV (reference sequence).

The V and J genes are TRBV5-6 and TRBJ2-5; unclear D gene. This CDR3 has 16 residues. With 4 bases removed from V and 0 bases from J, the gap between germline ends came to 16 bases. Germline CDR1 and CDR2: SGHDT and YYEEEE. CDR3 nucleotide sequence: TGTGCCAGCAGCCCACAACTGGGGATACACCAAGAGACCCAGTACTTC. It encodes CASSPQLGIHQETQYF.

This rearrangement joins TRBV9 to TRBJ1-5; D unresolved. Germline loops: CDR1 SGDLS, CDR2 YYNGEE. The germline V and J ends were trimmed by 0 bases and 7 bases, with 14 bases remaining between them. The CDR3 loop spans 15 amino acids. DNA for the CDR3: TGTGCCAGCAGCGTAGGGTGGAGAGGATTCCAGCCCCAGCATTTT. This gives the protein CASSVGWRGFQPQHF.

This chain links TRBV25-1 with TRBJ2-5; D is undetermined. This CDR3 comprises 15 residues. CDR1 MGHDK and CDR2 SYGVNS come from the germline V gene. The V end was cut by 2 bases, the J end by 5 bases, with 15 bases between. DNA for the CDR3: TGTGCCAGCAGTGAAATGTTCGGCCCGACGGAGACCCAGTACTTC. Its protein is CASSEMFGPTETQYF.

The chain employs TRBV10-3 and TRBJ2-2, with TRBD2 matching 10 bases. Trimming cost V 6 bases and J 2 bases; bases outside gene matches: 12. The germline CDR1 and CDR2 sequences are ENHRY and SYGVKD. The length of the CDR3 is 18 residues. This CDR3 is CAISTSGLAPPNTGELFF. The CDR3 DNA follows: TGTGCCATCAGCACCTCGGGACTAGCGCCACCCAACACCGGGGAGCTGTTTTTT.

V and J are TRBV28 and TRBJ2-7, with D perhaps TRBD1 (6 bases). CDR1 and CDR2 from the germline V gene are MDHEN and SYDVKM. This CDR3 has 13 residues. The V end was cut by 5 bases, the J end by 12 bases, with 20 bases between. The CDR3 DNA reads as TGTGCCAGCAGTAGCCAGAGTACAGGGTATCGGTACTTC. Translated, it gives CASSSQSTGYRYF.

CDR3 DNA sequence: TGTGCCAGCAGTTCCCAGACAGGGGCCTATGGCTACACCTTC. Translated, it gives CASSSQTGAYGYTF. The J gene is TRBJ1-2, the V gene TRBV27, with 8 bases lining up with TRBD1. From germline, CDR1 is MNHEY and CDR2 SMNVEV (reference sequence). V was clipped by 4 bases and J by 4 bases; unmatched bases: 5. The CDR3 covers 14 residues.

The V and J genes are TRBV27 and TRBJ2-5; D uncertain. Germline V gene lookup returns CDR1 MNHEY and CDR2 SMNVEV (reference sequence). The CDR3 is made up of 13 amino acids. V was trimmed by 3 bases and J by 3 bases, leaving 8 bases between them. This chain's CDR3 is CASSFLQKETQYF. In DNA form, the CDR3 reads TGTGCCAGCAGTTTCCTCCAGAAAGAGACCCAGTACTTC.

CDR3 sequence reads: CASSRKGIYEQYF. CDR3 DNA sequence: TGTGCCAGCAGCCGTAAGGGGATCTACGAGCAGTACTTC. The genes are TRBV28 and TRBJ2-7; TRBD1 is a possible D gene (5 bases). Trimming removed 6 bases at V and 3 bases at J, with 12 bases between. The CDR3 is 13 residues long. Germline loops: CDR1 MDHEN, CDR2 SYDVKM.

The chain uses TRBV5-1 and TRBJ2-2; D is perhaps TRBD2 (5 bases). The germline gives CDR1 SGHRS, CDR2 YFSETQ. V was pared by 4 bases and J by 0 bases, with 10 bases between. This CDR3 comprises 15 residues. The CDR3 protein is CASSLVGTNTGELFF. DNA of the CDR3: TGCGCCAGCAGCCTGGTCGGGACGAACACCGGGGAGCTGTTTTTT. Supplemented by reference TRBV5-1 and TRBJ2-2, the full variable domain reads KAGVTQTPRYLIKTRGQQVTLSCSPISGHRSVSWYQQTPGQGLQFLFEYFSETQRNKGNFPGRFSGRQFSNSRSEMNVSTLELGDSALYLCASSLVGTNTGELFFGEGSRLTVL.

The chain links TRBV27 to TRBJ2-7; TRBD1 matches 8 bases. CDR1 and CDR2 from the germline V gene are MNHEY and SMNVEV (reference sequence). Unmatched junction bases numbered 9, after V lost 5 bases and J lost 3 bases. This CDR3 has 15 residues. CDR3 DNA: TGTGCCAGCAGTATCACCGGGACAGGCAACTACGAGCAGTACTTC. Translation: CASSITGTGNYEQYF.